This entry lists 8 T cell receptor beta chains sequenced from one sample in a study of control samples from healthy donors and cancer patients. Profiled with immunoSEQ multiplex PCR; TCRdb holds only in-frame clones, not every one. The repertoire holds tens of thousands of clones, with roughly 90% as singletons. What was sequenced was PBMCs. These receptor sequences come from a man aged 50 to 60 with head and neck cancer.

This clone was seen a single time. V usage is TRBV7-8 and J usage is TRBJ2-3, with 8 bases that match TRBD1. Germline assignment: CDR1 SGHVS and CDR2 FQNEAQ. The trim removed 3 bases at V and 6 bases at J, leaving 5 bases unmatched. This CDR3 is 14 amino acids long. The CDR3 protein is CASSLGQAHDTQYF. CDR3 coding DNA: TGTGCCAGCAGCTTGGGACAGGCCCACGATACGCAGTATTTT.

The chain joins TRBV7-6 to TRBJ1-1, with D perhaps matching TRBD1 (5 bases). Between the trimmed V and J ends, which lost 3 bases and 7 bases, there was a span of 15 bases. The CDR3 length is 14 residues. Per germline, CDR1 SGHVS and CDR2 FNYEAQ. Here the CDR3 reads CASSLEETAIEAFF. The DNA of the CDR3 is TGTGCCAGCAGCTTGGAAGAGACAGCTATTGAAGCTTTCTTT.

This clone was detected once. The chain uses TRBV7-2 and TRBJ1-6; 7 bases match TRBD1. CDR1 and CDR2 from the germline V gene are SGHTA and FQGNSA. This CDR3 spans 14 amino acids. With V trimmed by 3 bases and J by 8 bases, 4 bases remained unmatched. CDR3 region: CASSFAGQYSPLHF. CDR3 nucleotides: TGTGCCAGCAGCTTCGCGGGACAGTATTCACCCCTCCACTTT.

The J gene is TRBJ1-2, the V gene TRBV4-3; no definite D call. CDR3 size: 14 residues. CDR1 LGHNA and CDR2 YSLEER come from the germline V gene. V was cut by 0 bases and J by 3 bases, with 8 bases left in between. DNA of the CDR3: TGCGCCAGCAGCCAAGATCCGCACGACTATGGCTACACCTTC. It is translated as CASSQDPHDYGYTF.

The DNA of the CDR3 is TGTGCCAGTAGACTCCGACAGGGCCTCAACCAAGAGACCCAGTACTTC. This gives the protein CASRLRQGLNQETQYF. The chain joins TRBV19 to TRBJ2-5; 7 bases match TRBD1. The CDR3 is made up of 16 amino acids. Germline V lookup: CDR1 LNHDA, CDR2 SQIVND (reference sequence). The junction had 10 bases not matched to a gene; V was cut back by 6 bases and J by 0 bases.

This clone has a single count. This chain connects TRBV5-1 to TRBJ2-1; 9 positions match TRBD1. V lost 0 bases to trimming and J lost 3 bases; unmatched junction nucleotides: 1. Germline loops: CDR1 SGHRS, CDR2 YFSETQ. The CDR3 sequence is 15 residues long. This CDR3 reads CASSLGQGDYNEQFF. The DNA of the CDR3 is TGCGCCAGCAGCTTGGGACAGGGGGACTACAATGAGCAGTTCTTC. The whole variable domain, remainder taken from reference TRBV5-1 and TRBJ2-1, is KAGVTQTPRYLIKTRGQQVTLSCSPISGHRSVSWYQQTPGQGLQFLFEYFSETQRNKGNFPGRFSGRQFSNSRSEMNVSTLELGDSALYLCASSLGQGDYNEQFFGPGTRLTVL.

This clone was detected only once. The genes are TRBV10-1 and TRBJ2-3; the D gene is possibly TRBD2 (5 bases). This CDR3 contains 16 residues. Germline CDR1 is WNHNN and CDR2 is SYGVQD (reference sequence). Trimming left V 6 bases short and J 1 base short, with 17 bases between. DNA of the CDR3: TGCGCCAGCAGCCGATCCGCGGGTTCCCGCACAGATACGCAGTATTTT. It translates to CASSRSAGSRTDTQYF.

The V call is TRBV7-2, the J call TRBJ2-1, with 11 bases that match TRBD2. V was pared by 4 bases and J by 3 bases, with 5 bases of the junction left unmatched. Looked up from germline, CDR1 is SGHTA and CDR2 is FQGNSA. There are 16 residues in the CDR3. The CDR3 sequence: CASSSYGTSGYNEQFF. The CDR3 nucleotides read TGTGCCAGCAGCTCATATGGGACTAGCGGCTACAATGAGCAGTTCTTC.